The clone carrying this TCR beta chain showed up just once. This CDR3 is built from 14 residues. Trimming cost V 5 bases and J 3 bases, with 11 bases left between them. Germline V gene lookup returns CDR1 MDHEN and CDR2 SYDVKM. Per the original methods: Quantification of nucleated cells was approximated via reference gene primer amplification. Method: immunoSEQ multiplex PCR; TCRdb's copy keeps in-frame clones and lacks some. V, J and clone size derive from that table, while D and trimming were established from the DNA sequence. This table has about 63,000 clones, around 87% appearing once. This sample was included in a study of blood T cell repertoires in COVID-19. The wider study: T cells, B-cell-depleted T cells, or PBMCs provided the cDNA or gDNA that served as material.

The source of this sequence is a man in his forties or fifties with active COVID-19. The specimen sequenced was peripheral blood. The rearrangement joins TRBV28 to TRBJ1-5; D unclear. This chain's CDR3 is CASSRVPPNQPQHF. For the CDR3, the DNA is TGTGCCAGCAGTCGGGTCCCTCCCAATCAGCCCCAGCATTTT.